This is a list of T cell receptor beta chains from one sample in a study of early T cells in non-severe SARS-CoV-2 infection. TCRdb itself ran the 5' RACE reads through MiXCR, one entry per CDR3 protein. The top ten clones hold roughly 4% of a sample with about 56,000 distinct CDR3 sequences, approximately 16% of them seen once. Source: whole blood, taken at baseline. These receptors were collected from an adult who was a healthcare worker with PCR-confirmed SARS-CoV-2 infection or an uninfected control (not recorded which). Both conserved end residues are part of each CDR3. A D gene is named only where the DNA matches it firmly. Not all rows give a size; the values are once, few, many and, for expanded clones, a class.

v_call	clone_size	d_call	j_call	cdr3_aa	cdr3_nt
TRBV20-1	many	TRBD2	TRBJ2-1	CSARALSGSIGEQFF	TGCAGTGCTAGAGCCCTTAGCGGGAGCATCGGTGAGCAGTTCTTC
TRBV6-6	few	TRBD1	TRBJ2-7	CASRNRDSSYEQYF	TGTGCCAGCCGAAACCGGGACAGTTCTTACGAGCAGTACTTC
TRBV5-1	-	-	TRBJ2-5	CASSLARNGETQYF	TGCGCCAGCAGCTTGGCCCGGAACGGAGAGACCCAGTACTTC
TRBV5-1	many	-	TRBJ1-1	CASSLGGLTEAFF	TGCGCCAGCAGCTTGGGGGGTTTAACTGAAGCTTTCTTT
TRBV9	-	-	TRBJ2-1	CASSETRQRNNEQFF	TGTGCCAGCAGCGAGACACGACAGAGAAACAATGAGCAGTTCTTC
TRBV5-1	many	-	TRBJ2-3	CASSLALGTDTQYF	TGCGCCAGCAGCTTGGCACTAGGCACAGATACGCAGTATTTT
TRBV4-1	-	TRBD2	TRBJ2-4	CASSQETSGQNIQYF	TGCGCCAGCAGCCAAGAGACTAGCGGACAAAACATTCAGTACTTC
TRBV20-1	few	TRBD2	TRBJ2-1	CSASDVISGRASNEQFF	TGCAGTGCTAGCGATGTAATTAGCGGGAGGGCCTCCAATGAGCAGTTCTTC
TRBV20-1	-	-	TRBJ1-2	CSASDGVVPYGYTF	TGCAGTGCTAGTGATGGGGTCGTCCCCTATGGCTACACCTTC
TRBV5-1	-	TRBD2	TRBJ2-1	CASSPPTSATERALGEQFF	TGCGCCAGCAGCCCTCCCACTAGCGCGACTGAGCGTGCGCTGGGTGAGCAGTTCTTC
TRBV6-1	few	-	TRBJ2-1	CASSEATFGPLTGEQFF	TGTGCCAGCAGTGAAGCGACTTTTGGGCCTCTGACCGGTGAGCAGTTCTTC
TRBV27	-	TRBD2	TRBJ2-3	CASSWGLAGGPGTQYF	TGTGCCAGCAGTTGGGGGCTAGCGGGAGGGCCGGGAACGCAGTATTTT
TRBV28	few	TRBD1	TRBJ1-1	CASSGQGKLGDTEAFF	TGTGCCAGCAGTGGACAGGGGAAGCTCGGGGACACTGAAGCTTTCTTT
TRBV29-1	-	-	TRBJ1-1	CSVGGSVFEAFF	TGCAGCGTTGGAGGCAGCGTATTTGAAGCTTTCTTT
TRBV15	few	TRBD1	TRBJ2-7	CATSRWDSYEQYF	TGTGCCACCAGCAGGTGGGACAGCTACGAGCAGTACTTC
TRBV12-5	-	TRBD1	TRBJ1-3	CASGTTGQGKPLAGNTIYF	TGTGCTAGTGGTACAACGGGACAGGGGAAGCCCCTAGCTGGAAACACCATATATTTT
TRBV29-1	few	TRBD2	TRBJ2-7	CSAYSGSYEQYF	TGCAGCGCCTACAGCGGGAGCTACGAGCAGTACTTC
TRBV3-1	-	-	TRBJ2-3	CASSHLNSPGPARHTQYF	TGTGCCAGCAGCCACCTTAACAGCCCGGGACCCGCCCGCCATACGCAGTATTTT
TRBV3-1	few	-	TRBJ2-7	CASSFRHGPYEQYF	TGTGCCAGCAGCTTTCGACACGGACCCTACGAGCAGTACTTC
TRBV27	-	-	TRBJ1-3	CASSRQAGNTIYF	TGTGCCAGCAGTCGACAGGCGGGAAACACCATATATTTT
TRBV6-6	few	-	TRBJ1-3	CASRRVLDTIYF	TGTGCCAGCAGGAGGGTCCTGGACACCATATATTTT
TRBV7-2	-	-	TRBJ2-7	CASSLAPTSYYEQYF	TGTGCCAGCAGCTTAGCGCCGACTTCTTACTACGAGCAGTACTTC
TRBV6-2/TRBV6-3	-	-	TRBJ2-7	CASSQGSEKYF	TGTGCCAGCAGTCAGGGGTCAGAGAAGTACTTC
TRBV2	few	-	TRBJ1-5	CASTREPFNQPQHF	TGTGCCAGCACCAGGGAACCCTTCAATCAGCCCCAGCATTTT
TRBV12-3/TRBV12-4	few	TRBD1	TRBJ1-2	CASTTQGTGSYGYTF	TGTGCCAGCACCACCCAAGGGACAGGGAGCTATGGCTACACCTTC
TRBV5-5	few	-	TRBJ1-3	CASNPSGTSSGNTIYF	TGTGCCAGCAACCCAAGTGGGACCTCCTCTGGAAACACCATATATTTT
TRBV28	many	-	TRBJ2-3	CASSVSGLRAYF	TGTGCCAGCAGTGTCAGCGGTCTCCGGGCGTATTTT
TRBV12-2	few	-	TRBJ1-2	CASRSRNYGYTF	TGTGCAAGTCGCTCCAGAAACTATGGCTACACCTTC
TRBV6-1	few	TRBD1	TRBJ1-4	CASSEWEWDRNEKLFF	TGTGCCAGCAGTGAATGGGAATGGGACAGAAATGAAAAACTGTTTTTT
TRBV5-4	-	-	TRBJ2-5	CASSLSGGEETQYF	TGTGCCAGCAGCTTGTCAGGGGGGGAAGAGACCCAGTACTTC
TRBV6-1	few	-	TRBJ2-7	CASSPLGLSSYEQYF	TGTGCCAGCAGTCCGCTCGGTTTGAGCTCCTACGAGCAGTACTTC
TRBV7-2	few	TRBD2	TRBJ2-7	CASSPGGQTYEQYF	TGTGCCAGCAGCCCGGGAGGGCAGACCTACGAGCAGTACTTC
TRBV19	many	TRBD1	TRBJ2-2	CASSQGANTGELFF	TGTGCCAGTAGCCAGGGGGCAAACACCGGGGAGCTGTTTTTT
TRBV29-1	many	-	TRBJ1-5	CSVEASPGQPQHF	TGCAGCGTTGAAGCCTCTCCTGGTCAGCCCCAGCATTTT
TRBV7-3	many	-	TRBJ1-1	CASSLTRNTEAFF	TGTGCCAGCAGCTTAACGAGGAACACTGAAGCTTTCTTT
TRBV15	-	TRBD1	TRBJ2-7	CATSTGVGQGSYEQYF	TGTGCCACCAGCACTGGCGTAGGACAGGGGTCCTACGAGCAGTACTTC
TRBV11-2	few	TRBD2	TRBJ2-2	CASRLAGPNTWELFF	TGTGCCAGCAGATTAGCGGGTCCGAACACCTGGGAGCTGTTTTTT
TRBV29-1	-	-	TRBJ1-2	CSVVQGSNYGYTF	TGCAGCGTCGTACAGGGTTCTAACTATGGCTACACCTTC